Included here is one T cell receptor beta chain sequence, with context. The antigen it recognizes is unknown. No clone much larger than this one lies a single base away; base qualities are absent. In total, roughly 670 healthy bone marrow donors made up the cohort. At the time of sampling, all cohort members were nominally healthy, though unrecorded immune exposures were likely present. The donor was CMV seronegative and was included in the group of a few hundred seronegative cohort members. Each donor provided a peripheral blood sample, and peripheral blood mononuclear cells were used for TCR beta sequencing. The Qiagen DNeasy Blood Extraction Kit was used to extract genomic DNA from the blood cell samples. Library method: the immunoSEQ multiplex PCR assay. A mixture of 60 forward primers for TCR Vbeta segments and 13 reverse primers for TCR Jbeta segments was used in the multiplex PCR. The CDR3 region of rearranged TCR beta genes was amplified from genomic DNA by a multiplex PCR assay. On the Illumina HiSeq System, the amplified TCR beta libraries were sequenced as 87-base-pair reads. Per the original workflow: In a later analysis, tens of millions of unique TCR beta chains were counted across the roughly 670 repertoires, and approximately 11 million of these chains were shared by at least two donors. Raw reads were error-corrected and collapsed into unique sequences by a nearest-neighbor algorithm in which closely related sequences were merged to remove PCR and sequencing errors. Alignment of CDR3 sequences to IMGT reference sequences was used to assign V, D and J gene segments. For a sequence to be retained, a match of at least six nucleotides was required to both a V gene segment and a J gene segment. A rearrangement counted as productive if the CDR3 had no stop codons and remained in frame with V and J, and every other rearrangement counted as non-productive. Following IMGT convention, CDR3 was defined as the stretch from the second conserved V-encoded cysteine up to the conserved J-encoded phenylalanine. The earlier analysis of 587 of the donors excluded sequences that lacked an unambiguous match to a single V gene segment. In an earlier analysis of some 590 of the donors, a V segment was called functional when productive rearrangements were above 56.7%, and segregating when the standard deviation between donors exceeded 5%. To diagnose cytomegalovirus status from the catalog of TCR beta chain sequences, a statistical classification framework was built. A later analysis assigned V and J genes by comparing TCR nucleotide sequences with IMGT/GENE-DB human TR gene sequences. In a later analysis, CDR3 sequences and most-parsimonious VDJ recombination scenarios were assigned using the TCRdist pipeline. A later analysis defined each TCR beta chain by its CDR3 amino acid sequence plus V-gene family, and excluded reads lacking a unique V-gene family. To address suspected cross-contamination and a sequencing artifact, a later analysis removed under 600 highly shared, low-generation-probability nucleotide sequences. A later analysis calculated a clonal expansion index for each public chain from normalized within-repertoire ranks of inferred template counts. In a later analysis, generation probabilities were computed with a VDJ recombination model fitted to out-of-frame rearrangements, and the resulting probabilities were checked against IGoR. In a later analysis, hypergeometric tests were used to score TCR-TCR, TCR-HLA and TCR-CMV co-occurrence, with a repertoire-size bias correction applied to TCR pairs. A later analysis estimated false discovery rates by permuting HLA or CMV assignments 20 times. In a later analysis, co-occurring TCRs were grouped using DBSCAN, and TCRdist sequence similarity was added for clustering within HLA-allele-positive subsets. Co-occurrence clustering excluded repertoires with fewer than 30,000 or more than 120,000 public chains, plus five with anomalous nucleotide sharing. This immuneACCESS table, as held by TCRdb, lists in-frame sequences with V and J called but not all clones. Of the missing ones, under half trace to an unresolved V gene in checked studies; the others have no known cause. V and J calls and clone size follow that table, whereas D and trimming were derived from the DNA. The sample table lists tens of thousands of clones, 65% to 85% of them with a count of one. The ten most abundant clones make up about 2.8% of the sample.

This sample is part of a study of cytomegalovirus exposure and HLA in healthy donors (dated by TCRdb to about 2017). Regarding the study in general: An earlier analysis of under 600 of the donors reported 276 Gb of sequence data and some 120 million unique TCR beta sequences from 150 million to 200 million T cells. An early release that covered fewer than 800 HLA-typed donors contained approximately 300 gigabases of sequencing data and around 85 million unique TCR sequences. Of the roughly 400 genotyped donors, approximately 80% were placed in the genetic ancestry cluster associated with self-reported Caucasian donors. The study aimed to test whether signatures of past pathogen exposure could be identified by cataloging public T cell receptors. The study profiled the T cell repertoires of 550 to 700 subjects by immunosequencing and related them to cytomegalovirus serostatus. In addition to the first cohort of several hundred subjects, a separate validation cohort of some 120 different subjects was used. High-throughput TCR immunosequencing, statistical association of individual TCRs with disease status, and machine learning were combined to predict cytomegalovirus infection status. To study patterns of TCR occurrence, a later analysis re-analyzed previously published TCR beta repertoires from several hundred donors and added high-resolution HLA genotyping. The later analysis used no new phenotypic data to find candidate immune exposures, relying instead on TCR beta sequences and their occurrence across donors. In an earlier analysis of more than 550 of the donors, high-throughput TCR beta sequencing was used to judge whether each TCR beta V gene segment behaved as functional or pseudogenic. Donor age, sex, ethnicity and CMV serostatus were collected together with the repertoire data. In a later genetic analysis, genome-wide SNP genotypes for about three fifths of the roughly 670 donors were used, and that subset was treated as a discovery cohort. All discovery cohort repertoires had been generated using a single sequencing platform. HLA typing included class I and class II loci at four-digit resolution. The number of typed donors differed by locus: about 620-630 for A, B, C, DRB1 and DQB1; 500 to 550 for DQA1; 600 to 610 for DPA1; and roughly 470 for DPB1. Because of strong linkage in the cohort, roughly five DR-DQ haplotypes were treated as single units for association and clustering. Across around 400 genotyped donors of the cohort, an average of roughly 230,000 unique TCR beta nucleotide sequences per donor were sequenced, and 15% to 20% of those sequences were non-productive.

Measured from the cysteine to the phenylalanine, the CDR3 is 14 residues long. Just the 42-base CDR3 DNA is kept, in frame starting at base 1. V is trimmed back by 1 base and J by 3 bases, and the junction contains 2 bases that no gene match accounts for. The germline V gene supplies CDR1 LGHNA and CDR2 YSLEER. Results the study describes overall, beyond this receptor: In a later genetic analysis, a missense DCLRE1C variant was associated with V-gene and J-gene trimming of TCR beta chains, and the association was replicated in an independent cohort. Assigning TCR associations to individual alleles was difficult when HLA alleles, especially DR and DQ, strongly co-occurred. Because the 87-base-pair reads could not distinguish some IMGT-functional V segments, including TRBV6-2 and TRBV6-3, those segments were excluded. Because HLA typing was missing for some donors at each locus, association tests included only the typed subset. In the study, around 150 TCR beta chains were listed as associated with cytomegalovirus. This cohort had only TCR beta chains sequenced, and the lack of alpha or paired-chain data limited which features could be detected. The only immune exposure information available for the cohort was CMV serostatus. At a false discovery rate of 0.05, a later analysis linked approximately 18,000 TCR beta sequences to specific HLA alleles. A later analysis found that most CMV-associated TCR beta chains appeared HLA-restricted, with HLA associations seemingly driven largely by CMV exposure. In a later analysis, TCR association rates were found to vary across HLA loci, with the most associated TCRs seen for DRB1 alleles and the fewest for HLA-C alleles. A further reported finding was that TCR beta sequences accurately predicted the HLA-A and HLA-B alleles for most subjects in the first cohort. The classifier was reported to diagnose cytomegalovirus status with high specificity and sensitivity in both the original cohort and the validation cohort. Because counts were too low, approximately 18 rarely observed V segments, including chromosome 9 orphons, were excluded from the earlier analysis of roughly 580 of the donors. Sequencing depth was assumed to be roughly uniform across donors in the presence/absence analyses, though that assumption may not hold. A cluster of highly shared sequence variants was judged likely to be a technical artifact of the sequencing pipeline. The authors suggested that the approach could potentially be generalized to other disease states and immunological phenotypes. Most TCR sequences were observed very rarely across donors, whereas some public TCRs were present in many individuals. A later genetic analysis reported fewer N-insertions in productive TCRs among donors in an Asian-associated ancestry cluster than the approximately 670-donor mean. In vitro tests confirmed that a few of the cytomegalovirus-associated TCR beta chains recognize cytomegalovirus antigens. Compared with equally common non-associated chains, HLA-associated TCR beta chains in a later analysis were more clonally expanded and had lower generation probabilities. Broadly in line with IMGT annotations, most TCR beta V segments showed up in productive rearrangements about 90% or about 30% of the time in an earlier analysis of 450 to 750 of the donors. A later analysis reported that several top co-occurrence clusters appeared linked to parvovirus B19, influenza, CMV and Epstein-Barr virus. Correlated functional status among segregating V segments might be attributable to linkage disequilibrium, but an unknown experimental factor could not be ruled out.

The chain is made from TRBV4-3 and TRBJ2-7, and 8 bases in between align with TRBD2. Sequencing was done on a sample of PBMCs. This receptor was taken from a woman aged 30 to 39 in good health and CMV-seronegative. DNA sequence: TGCGCCAGCAGCCAAGCGAGCGGGGGCTACGAGCAGTACTTC. Its translation is CASSQASGGYEQYF.